These T cell receptor beta chains were read from a single sample in a study of blood T cells in healthy people across ages. MiXCR, run by TCRdb on the 5' RACE reads, gives a single entry per CDR3 protein. The table includes about 830,000 distinct CDR3 sequences, around 62% detected once. Material: blood. Receptor source: a young man in good health. CDR3s include the opening cysteine and the closing phenylalanine or tryptophan. The D gene is left open where the match is weak. Rows give clone size only sometimes, using once, few, many, or a class for an expanded clone.

v_call	j_call	clone_size	d_call	cdr3_nt	cdr3_aa
TRBV28	TRBJ1-4	NA	NA	TGTGCCAGCAATCTCGGGGGAAAACTGTTTTTT	CASNLGGKLFF
TRBV24-1	TRBJ1-2	NA	NA	TGTGCCACCAGTGATTTAGGGGGATTTGGAGGCTACACCTTC	CATSDLGGFGGYTF
TRBV12-3/TRBV12-4	TRBJ1-2	NA	TRBD1	TGTGCCAGCAGTTTAATGGCAGGGGGAGGCTATGGCTACACCTTC	CASSLMAGGGYGYTF
TRBV6-4	TRBJ1-2	NA	NA	TGTGCCAGCAGCCAGGGGACCAATGGCTACACCTTC	CASSQGTNGYTF
TRBV3-1	TRBJ1-5	NA	NA	TGTGCCAGCAGCCAAGAAGGAGGGGGCAATCAGCCCCAGCATTTT	CASSQEGGGNQPQHF
TRBV6-5	TRBJ1-2	NA	NA	TGTGCCAGCAGCTCGCAGTGGGGCTATGGCTACACCTTC	CASSSQWGYGYTF
TRBV7-2	TRBJ1-4	few	NA	TGTGCCAGCAGCTTACAGGGTCTTGGGGAAAAACTGTTTTTT	CASSLQGLGEKLFF
TRBV30	TRBJ1-1	NA	NA	TGTGCCTGGGACGGTCAGGGCGGGGGCACTGAAGCTTTCTTT	CAWDGQGGGTEAFF
TRBV3-1	TRBJ2-7	few	NA	TGTGCCAGCAGCCAGCCCCCGGGACACACAAACGCCTACGAGCAGTACTTC	CASSQPPGHTNAYEQYF
TRBV15	TRBJ1-4	NA	NA	TGTGCCACCAGCAGAGACCAAGGGGCCGAAAAACTGTTTTTT	CATSRDQGAEKLFF
TRBV3-1	TRBJ2-7	NA	TRBD1	TGTGCCAGCAGCCAAGGAGGGGGACAGGTATACGAGCAGTACTTC	CASSQGGGQVYEQYF
TRBV6-5	TRBJ1-2	NA	NA	TGTGCCAGCAGACCGGGGACACCGCCTGGCTACACCTTC	CASRPGTPPGYTF
TRBV18	TRBJ2-7	NA	NA	TGTGCCAGCTCAGCGGACGCGGACTCCTACGAGCAGTACTTC	CASSADADSYEQYF
TRBV27	TRBJ2-3	once	NA	TGTGCCAGCAGTCACGCGGGCACAGATACGCAGTATTTT	CASSHAGTDTQYF